The sample holds a few counts of the clone carrying this TCR beta chain. It was RNA transcripts that yielded the amplified TCR beta CDR3 regions. A set of HTBI primers served as the primers for a first-round RT-PCR of the TCR CDR3. TCRdb called the multiplex PCR reads again in MiXCR, with one record for every CDR3 protein. The repertoire holds 800,000 or so distinct CDR3 sequences, with 38% as singletons. The data were obtained in a study of T cells in Graves' hyperthyroidism and ophthalmopathy. Those with hyperthyroidism were 18 to 65 years old, newly diagnosed, and ill for under 2 months. The CDR3 is 17 amino acids. The germline V gene encodes CDR1 SGHVS and CDR2 FQNEAQ. After removal of 1 base from V and 7 bases from J, the junction contained 12 bases not matched to a gene.

This clonotype was sampled from a man between 18 and 35 years old with Graves' hyperthyroidism. The sequenced sample consisted of blood. The chain recombines TRBV7-8 with TRBJ1-2, with 10 bases lining up with TRBD1. The CDR3 region is CASSLGTGGFRTPGYTF. CDR3 DNA sequence: TGTGCCAGCAGCTTAGGGACAGGGGGTTTTCGGACCCCTGGCTACACCTTC. Looking up the rest from reference TRBV7-8 and TRBJ1-2 gives the full variable domain: GAGVSQSPRYKVAKRGQDVALRCDPISGHVSLFWYQQALGQGPEFLTYFQNEAQLDKSGLPSDRFFAERPEGSVSTLKIQRTQQEDSAVYLCASSLGTGGFRTPGYTFGSGTRLTVV.